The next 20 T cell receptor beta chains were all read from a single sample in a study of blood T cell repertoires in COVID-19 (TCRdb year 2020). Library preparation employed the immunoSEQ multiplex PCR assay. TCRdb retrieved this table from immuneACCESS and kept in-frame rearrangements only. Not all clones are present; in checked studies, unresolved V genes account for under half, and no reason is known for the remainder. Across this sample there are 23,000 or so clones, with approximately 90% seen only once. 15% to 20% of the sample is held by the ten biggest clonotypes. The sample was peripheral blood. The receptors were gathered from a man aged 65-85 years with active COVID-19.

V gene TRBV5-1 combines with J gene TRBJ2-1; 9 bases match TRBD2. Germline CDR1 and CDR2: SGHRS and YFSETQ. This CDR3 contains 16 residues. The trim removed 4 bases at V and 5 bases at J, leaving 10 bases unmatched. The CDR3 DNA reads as TGCGCCAGCAGCCGGACTCTAGCGGGGTCCGACAATGAGCAGTTCTTC. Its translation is CASSRTLAGSDNEQFF.

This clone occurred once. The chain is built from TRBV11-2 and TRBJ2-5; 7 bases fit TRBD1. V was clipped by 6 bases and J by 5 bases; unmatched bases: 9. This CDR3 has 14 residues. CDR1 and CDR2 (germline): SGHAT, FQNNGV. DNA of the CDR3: TGTGCCAGCAGTCGCGACAGGGTTGGGGAGACCCAGTACTTC. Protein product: CASSRDRVGETQYF.

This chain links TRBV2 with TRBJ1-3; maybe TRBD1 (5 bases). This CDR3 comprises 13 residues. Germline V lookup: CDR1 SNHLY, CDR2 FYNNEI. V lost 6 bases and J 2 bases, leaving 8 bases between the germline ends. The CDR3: CASSVGPGNTIYF. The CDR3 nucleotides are TGTGCCAGCAGCGTGGGGCCTGGAAACACCATATATTTT.

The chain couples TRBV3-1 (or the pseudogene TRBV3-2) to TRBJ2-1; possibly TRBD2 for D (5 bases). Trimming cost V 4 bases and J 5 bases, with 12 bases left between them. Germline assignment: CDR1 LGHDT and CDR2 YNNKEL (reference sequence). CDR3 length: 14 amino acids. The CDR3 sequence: CASSPRTWNNEQFF. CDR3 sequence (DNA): TGTGCCAGCAGCCCCCGGACTTGGAACAATGAGCAGTTCTTC.

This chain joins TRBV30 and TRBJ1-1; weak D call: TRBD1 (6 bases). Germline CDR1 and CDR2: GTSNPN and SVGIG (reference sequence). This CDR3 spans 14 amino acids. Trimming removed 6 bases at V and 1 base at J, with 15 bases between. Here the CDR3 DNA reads TGTGCCTGCAAAACAGGGTATGCGAACACTGAAGCTTTCTTT. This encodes CACKTGYANTEAFF.

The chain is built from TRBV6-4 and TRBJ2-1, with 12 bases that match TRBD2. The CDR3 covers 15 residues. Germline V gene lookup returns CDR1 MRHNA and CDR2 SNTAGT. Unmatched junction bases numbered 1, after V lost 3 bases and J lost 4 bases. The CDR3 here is CASSETSGRYNEQFF. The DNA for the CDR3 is TGTGCCAGCAGTGAGACTAGCGGGAGATACAATGAGCAGTTCTTC.

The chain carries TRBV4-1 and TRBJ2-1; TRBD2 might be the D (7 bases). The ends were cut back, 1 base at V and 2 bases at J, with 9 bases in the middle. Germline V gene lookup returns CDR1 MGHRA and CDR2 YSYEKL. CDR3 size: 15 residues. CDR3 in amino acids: CASSQGGGAYNEQFF. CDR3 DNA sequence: TGCGCCAGCAGCCAAGGGGGGGGCGCCTACAATGAGCAGTTCTTC.

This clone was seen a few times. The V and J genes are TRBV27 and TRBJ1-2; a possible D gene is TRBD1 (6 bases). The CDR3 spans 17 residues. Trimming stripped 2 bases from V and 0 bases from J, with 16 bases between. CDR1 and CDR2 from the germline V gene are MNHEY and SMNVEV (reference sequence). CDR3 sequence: CASSLLGQSLTNYGYTF. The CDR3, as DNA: TGTGCCAGCAGTTTACTCGGACAGAGCCTGACTAACTATGGCTACACCTTC.

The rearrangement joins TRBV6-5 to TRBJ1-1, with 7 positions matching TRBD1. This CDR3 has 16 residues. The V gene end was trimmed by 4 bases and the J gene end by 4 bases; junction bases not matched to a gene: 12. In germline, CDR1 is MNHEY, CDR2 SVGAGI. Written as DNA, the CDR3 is TGTGCCAGCAGTTTGTTTTTTTCCCCAGGGGGCACTGAAGCTTTCTTT. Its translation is CASSLFFSPGGTEAFF.

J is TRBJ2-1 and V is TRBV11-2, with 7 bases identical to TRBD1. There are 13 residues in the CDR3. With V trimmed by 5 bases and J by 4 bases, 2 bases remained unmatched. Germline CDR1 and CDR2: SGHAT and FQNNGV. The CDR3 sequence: CASSQGQYNEQFF. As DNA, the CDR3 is TGTGCCAGCAGCCAGGGACAGTACAATGAGCAGTTCTTC.

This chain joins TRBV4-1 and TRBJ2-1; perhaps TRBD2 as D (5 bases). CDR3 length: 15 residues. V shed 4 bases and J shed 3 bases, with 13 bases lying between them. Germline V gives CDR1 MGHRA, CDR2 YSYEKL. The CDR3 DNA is TGCGCCAGCAGCCTAACTGCGGGTTACTACAATGAGCAGTTCTTC. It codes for CASSLTAGYYNEQFF.

The CDR3 DNA follows: TGTGCCAGCAGCTTCCGGGCTAGCGGGAGGGCCCGCACAGATACGCAGTATTTT. Amino acids: CASSFRASGRARTDTQYF. The chain combines TRBV7-2 with TRBJ2-3, with TRBD2 matching 12 bases. The V gene end was trimmed by 3 bases and the J gene end by 1 base; junction bases not matched to a gene: 8. CDR3 length: 18 amino acids. Germline CDR1 and CDR2: SGHTA and FQGNSA.

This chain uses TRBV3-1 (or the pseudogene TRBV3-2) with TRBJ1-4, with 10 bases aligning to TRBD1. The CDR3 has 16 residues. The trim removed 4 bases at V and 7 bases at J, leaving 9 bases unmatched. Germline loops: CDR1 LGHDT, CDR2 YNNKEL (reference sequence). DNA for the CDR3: TGTGCCAGCAGCCCCGGACAGGGGGAACGGGGTGAAAAACTGTTTTTT. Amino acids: CASSPGQGERGEKLFF.

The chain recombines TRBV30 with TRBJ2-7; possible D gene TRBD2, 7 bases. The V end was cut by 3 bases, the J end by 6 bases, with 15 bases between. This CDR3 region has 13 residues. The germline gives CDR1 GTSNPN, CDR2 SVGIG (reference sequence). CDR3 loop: CAWRRGGPGEQYF. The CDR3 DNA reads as TGTGCCTGGAGGAGGGGGGGGCCAGGCGAGCAGTACTTC.

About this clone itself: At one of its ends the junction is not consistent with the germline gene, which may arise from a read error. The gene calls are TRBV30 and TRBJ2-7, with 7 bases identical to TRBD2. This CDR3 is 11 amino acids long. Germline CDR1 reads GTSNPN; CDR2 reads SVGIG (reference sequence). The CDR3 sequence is CAGSGVYEQYF. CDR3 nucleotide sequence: TGTGCCGGGAGCGGGGTCTACGAGCAGTACTTC.

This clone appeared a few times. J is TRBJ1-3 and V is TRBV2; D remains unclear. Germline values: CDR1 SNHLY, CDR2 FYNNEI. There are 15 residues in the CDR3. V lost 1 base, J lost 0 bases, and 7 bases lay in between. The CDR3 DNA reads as TGTGCCAGCAGTGAAGACATATTCTCTGGAAACACCATATATTTT. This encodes CASSEDIFSGNTIYF.

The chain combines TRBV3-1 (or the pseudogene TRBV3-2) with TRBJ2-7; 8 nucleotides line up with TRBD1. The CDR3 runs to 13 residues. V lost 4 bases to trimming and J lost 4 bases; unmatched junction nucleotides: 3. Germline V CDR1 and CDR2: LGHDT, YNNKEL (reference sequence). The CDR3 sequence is CASSLRQGYEQYF. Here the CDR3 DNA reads TGTGCCAGCAGCCTCAGACAGGGGTACGAGCAGTACTTC.

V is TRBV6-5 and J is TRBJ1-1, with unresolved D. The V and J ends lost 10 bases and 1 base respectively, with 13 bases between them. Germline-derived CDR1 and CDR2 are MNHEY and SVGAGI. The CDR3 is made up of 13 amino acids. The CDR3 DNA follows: TGTGCCATCAGATCACTAGGGAACACTGAAGCTTTCTTT. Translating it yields CAIRSLGNTEAFF.

The CDR3 reads CASSPRTSGSNEQFF. The CDR3 DNA reads as TGTGCCAGCTCACCGAGGACTAGCGGGAGCAATGAGCAGTTCTTC. This chain links TRBV18 with TRBJ2-1, with TRBD2 matching 13 bases. CDR3 length equals 15 residues. Germline assignment: CDR1 KGHSH and CDR2 LQKENI. Trimming removed 3 bases from V and 6 bases from J; junction bases left unmatched: 2.

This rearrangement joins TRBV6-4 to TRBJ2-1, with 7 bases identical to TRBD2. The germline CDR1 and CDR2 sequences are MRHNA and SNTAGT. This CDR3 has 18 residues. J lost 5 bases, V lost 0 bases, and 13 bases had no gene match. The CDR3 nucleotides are TGTGCCAGCAGTGACTCGAGTCGGGCGGGAGTGTCCCACAATGAGCAGTTCTTC. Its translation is CASSDSSRAGVSHNEQFF.